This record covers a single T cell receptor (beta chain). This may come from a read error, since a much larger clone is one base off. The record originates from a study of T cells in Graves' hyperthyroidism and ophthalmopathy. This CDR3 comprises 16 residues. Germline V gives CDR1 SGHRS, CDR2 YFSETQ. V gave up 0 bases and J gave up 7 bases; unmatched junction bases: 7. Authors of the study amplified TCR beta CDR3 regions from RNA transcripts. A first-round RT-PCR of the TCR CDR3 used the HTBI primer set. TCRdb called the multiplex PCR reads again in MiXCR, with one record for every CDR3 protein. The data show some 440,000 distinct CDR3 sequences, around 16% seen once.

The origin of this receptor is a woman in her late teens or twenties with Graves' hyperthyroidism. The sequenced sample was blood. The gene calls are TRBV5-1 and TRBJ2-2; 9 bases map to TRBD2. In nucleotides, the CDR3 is TGCGCCAGCAGCTTGGTTGTAGCGGGAGATGGCGGGGAGCTGTTTTTT. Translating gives CASSLVVAGDGGELFF.